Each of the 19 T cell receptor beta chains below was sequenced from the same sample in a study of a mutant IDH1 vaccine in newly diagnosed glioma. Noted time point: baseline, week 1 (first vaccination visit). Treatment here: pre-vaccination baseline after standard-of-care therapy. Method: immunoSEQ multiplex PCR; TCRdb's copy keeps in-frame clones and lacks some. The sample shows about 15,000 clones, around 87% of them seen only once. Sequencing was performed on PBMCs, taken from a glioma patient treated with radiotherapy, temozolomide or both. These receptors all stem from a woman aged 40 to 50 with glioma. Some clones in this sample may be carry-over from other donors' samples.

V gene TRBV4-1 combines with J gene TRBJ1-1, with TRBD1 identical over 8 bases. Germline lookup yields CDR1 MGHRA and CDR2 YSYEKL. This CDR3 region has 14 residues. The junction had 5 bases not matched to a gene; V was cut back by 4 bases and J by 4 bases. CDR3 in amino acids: CASSLDRGLTEAFF. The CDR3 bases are TGCGCCAGCAGCCTAGACAGGGGCCTCACTGAAGCTTTCTTT.

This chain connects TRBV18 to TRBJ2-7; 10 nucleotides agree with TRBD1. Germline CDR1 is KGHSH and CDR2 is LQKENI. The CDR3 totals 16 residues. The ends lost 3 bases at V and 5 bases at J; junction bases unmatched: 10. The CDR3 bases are TGTGCCAGCTCACCCCCGTGGGGGACAGGGGTTGACGAGCAGTACTTC. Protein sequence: CASSPPWGTGVDEQYF.

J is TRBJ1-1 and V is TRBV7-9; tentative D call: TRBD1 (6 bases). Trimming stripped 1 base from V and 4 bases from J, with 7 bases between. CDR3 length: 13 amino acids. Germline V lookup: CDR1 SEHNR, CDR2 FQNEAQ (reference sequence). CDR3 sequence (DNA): TGTGCCAGCAGCTTAGTCAGGGGCACTGAAGCTTTCTTT. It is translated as CASSLVRGTEAFF.

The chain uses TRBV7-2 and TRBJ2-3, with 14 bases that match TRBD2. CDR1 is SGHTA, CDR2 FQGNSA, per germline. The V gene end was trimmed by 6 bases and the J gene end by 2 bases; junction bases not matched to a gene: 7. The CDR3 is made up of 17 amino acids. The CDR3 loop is CASSTTSGGGYTDTQYF. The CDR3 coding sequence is TGTGCCAGCAGTACGACTAGCGGGGGGGGATACACAGATACGCAGTATTTT.

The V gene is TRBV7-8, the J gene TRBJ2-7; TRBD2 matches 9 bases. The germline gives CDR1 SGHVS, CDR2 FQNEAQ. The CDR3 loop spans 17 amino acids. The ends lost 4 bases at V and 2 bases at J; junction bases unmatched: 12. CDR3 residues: CASSSTPLAGFPYEQYF. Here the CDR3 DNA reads TGTGCCAGCAGCTCGACCCCGCTAGCGGGATTTCCCTACGAGCAGTACTTC. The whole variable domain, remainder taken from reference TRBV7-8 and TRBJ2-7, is GAGVSQSPRYKVAKRGQDVALRCDPISGHVSLFWYQQALGQGPEFLTYFQNEAQLDKSGLPSDRFFAERPEGSVSTLKIQRTQQEDSAVYLCASSSTPLAGFPYEQYFGPGTRLTVT.

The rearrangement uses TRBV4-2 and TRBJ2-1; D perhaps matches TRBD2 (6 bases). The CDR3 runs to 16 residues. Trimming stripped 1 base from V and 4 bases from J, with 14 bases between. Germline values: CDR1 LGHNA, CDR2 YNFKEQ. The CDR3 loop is CASSQGGTGAYNEQFF. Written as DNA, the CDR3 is TGTGCCAGCAGCCAAGGCGGGACGGGAGCTTACAATGAGCAGTTCTTC.

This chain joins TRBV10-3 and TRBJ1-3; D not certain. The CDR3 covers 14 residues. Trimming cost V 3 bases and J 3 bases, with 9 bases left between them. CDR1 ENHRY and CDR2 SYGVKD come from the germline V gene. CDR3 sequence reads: CAISDGLSGNTIYF. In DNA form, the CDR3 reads TGTGCCATCAGTGACGGTCTCAGTGGAAACACCATATATTTT.

CDR3 sequence (DNA): TGTGCCAGCAGTTCCCTCGGTGGGGGGAATCAGCCCCAGCATTTT. This sequence encodes CASSSLGGGNQPQHF. The rearrangement joins TRBV6-6 to TRBJ1-5; D is possibly TRBD1 (5 bases). Trimming left V 4 bases short and J 4 bases short, with 14 bases between. The CDR3 totals 15 residues. Germline CDR1 MNHNY, CDR2 SVGAGI (reference sequence).

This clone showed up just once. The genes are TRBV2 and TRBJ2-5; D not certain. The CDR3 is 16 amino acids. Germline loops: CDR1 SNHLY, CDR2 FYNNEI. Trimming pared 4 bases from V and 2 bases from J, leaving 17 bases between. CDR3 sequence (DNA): TGTGCCAGCAGTGGTGTGGGTATATCGGGTCAAGAGACCCAGTACTTC. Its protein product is CASSGVGISGQETQYF.

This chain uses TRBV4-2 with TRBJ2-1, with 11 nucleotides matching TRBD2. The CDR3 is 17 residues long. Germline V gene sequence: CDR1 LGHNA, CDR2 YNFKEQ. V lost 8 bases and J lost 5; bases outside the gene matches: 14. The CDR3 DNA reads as TGTGCCAGCCAATGGGGACTAGCGGTTAATCGTAACAATGAGCAGTTCTTC. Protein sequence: CASQWGLAVNRNNEQFF.

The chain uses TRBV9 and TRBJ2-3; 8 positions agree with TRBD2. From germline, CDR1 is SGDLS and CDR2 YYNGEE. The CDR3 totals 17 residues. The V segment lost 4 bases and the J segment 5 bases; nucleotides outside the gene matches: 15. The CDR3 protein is CASSPGRRGGLEDTQYF. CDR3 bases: TGTGCCAGCAGCCCAGGTAGACGGGGGGGCTTGGAAGATACGCAGTATTTT.

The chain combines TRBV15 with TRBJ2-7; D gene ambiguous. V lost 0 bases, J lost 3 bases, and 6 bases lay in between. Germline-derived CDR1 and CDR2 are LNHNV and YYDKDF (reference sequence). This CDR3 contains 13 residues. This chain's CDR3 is CATSREPHYEQYF. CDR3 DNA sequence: TGTGCCACCAGCAGAGAACCACACTACGAGCAGTACTTC.

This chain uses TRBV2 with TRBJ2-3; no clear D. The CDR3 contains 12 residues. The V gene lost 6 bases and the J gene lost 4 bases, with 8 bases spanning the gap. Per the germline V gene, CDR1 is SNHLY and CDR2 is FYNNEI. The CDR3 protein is CASRQVADTQYF. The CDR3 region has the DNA TGTGCCAGCAGGCAAGTAGCAGATACGCAGTATTTT.

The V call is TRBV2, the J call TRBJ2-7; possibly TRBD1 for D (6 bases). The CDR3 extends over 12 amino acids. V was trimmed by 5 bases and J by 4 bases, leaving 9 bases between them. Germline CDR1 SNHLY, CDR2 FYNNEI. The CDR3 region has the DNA TGTGCCAGCAGTATACAGGGATACGAGCAGTACTTC. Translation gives CASSIQGYEQYF.

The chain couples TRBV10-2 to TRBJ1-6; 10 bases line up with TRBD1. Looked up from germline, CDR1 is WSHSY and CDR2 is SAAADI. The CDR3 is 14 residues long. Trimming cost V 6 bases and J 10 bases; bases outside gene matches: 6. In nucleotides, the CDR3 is TGCGCCAGCAGACCAGACAGGGGGCAATCACCCCTCCACTTT. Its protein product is CASRPDRGQSPLHF.

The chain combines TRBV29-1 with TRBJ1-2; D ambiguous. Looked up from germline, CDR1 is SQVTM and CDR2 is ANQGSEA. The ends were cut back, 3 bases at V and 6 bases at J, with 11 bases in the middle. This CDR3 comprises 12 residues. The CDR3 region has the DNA TGCAGCGTTGACCTAGGGAGAAATGGCTACACCTTC. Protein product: CSVDLGRNGYTF. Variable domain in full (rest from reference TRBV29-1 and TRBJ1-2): SAVISQKPSRDICQRGTSLTIQCQVDSQVTMMFWYRQQPGQSLTLIATANQGSEATYESGFVIDKFPISRPNLTFSTLTVSNMSPEDSSIYLCSVDLGRNGYTFGSGTRLTVV.

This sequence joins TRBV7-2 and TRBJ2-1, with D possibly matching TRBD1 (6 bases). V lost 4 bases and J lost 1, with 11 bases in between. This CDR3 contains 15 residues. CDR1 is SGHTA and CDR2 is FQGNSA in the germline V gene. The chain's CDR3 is CASSSGTRSYNEQFF. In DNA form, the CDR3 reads TGTGCCAGCAGCTCCGGGACAAGATCCTACAATGAGCAGTTCTTC.

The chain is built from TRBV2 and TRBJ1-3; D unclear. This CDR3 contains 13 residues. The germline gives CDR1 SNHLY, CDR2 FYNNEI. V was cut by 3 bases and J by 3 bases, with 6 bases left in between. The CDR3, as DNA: TGTGCCAGCAGTGAGGATGTTGGAAACACCATATATTTT. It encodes CASSEDVGNTIYF.

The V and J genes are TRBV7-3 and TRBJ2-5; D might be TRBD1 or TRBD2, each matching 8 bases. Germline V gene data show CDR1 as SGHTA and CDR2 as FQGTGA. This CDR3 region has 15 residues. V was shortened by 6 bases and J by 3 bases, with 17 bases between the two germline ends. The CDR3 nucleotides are TGTGCCAGCAGTCGGACAGGGCGGGGGGAAGAGACCCAGTACTTC. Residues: CASSRTGRGEETQYF.